Presented here are 4 T cell receptor beta chains from one specimen sequenced in a study of graft-versus-host responses after intestinal transplantation. Their recognized antigens are unknown. TCRdb's copy holds only in-frame clones and misses some; the assay was immunoSEQ multiplex PCR. Among about 120,000 clones listed, about nine tenths were seen once. Material: unstimulated CD4+ T cells sorted from spleen or lymph node cells, obtained before intestinal transplant. These receptors were collected from a human donor who received an intestinal transplant.

The chain carries TRBV6-5 and TRBJ2-7, with 8 bases matching TRBD1. V lost 5 bases to trimming and J lost 4 bases; unmatched junction nucleotides: 10. The CDR3 length is 15 residues. Germline V gives CDR1 MNHEY, CDR2 SVGAGI. The CDR3 nucleotides read TGTGCCAGCAGTGCCCCCGACAGGGGAGGTTACGAGCAGTACTTC. Protein sequence: CASSAPDRGGYEQYF.

This chain uses TRBV7-2 with TRBJ1-5; 9 nucleotides agree with TRBD1. From germline, CDR1 is SGHTA and CDR2 FQGNSA. J lost 6 bases, V lost 3 bases, and 12 bases had no gene match. The CDR3 runs to 17 residues. The CDR3 protein is CASSFWDRARGGQPQHF. CDR3 nucleotide sequence: TGTGCCAGCAGCTTTTGGGACAGGGCCCGAGGCGGTCAGCCCCAGCATTTT.

V gene TRBV10-1 combines with J gene TRBJ2-1, with TRBD2 as a possible D gene (6 bases). Germline V lookup: CDR1 WNHNN, CDR2 SYGVQD (reference sequence). Trimming shortened V by 0 bases and J by 6 bases, and 15 bases separated the two germline ends. The CDR3 is made up of 16 amino acids. The CDR3 region is CASSESEGKVSNEQFF. The CDR3 DNA follows: TGCGCCAGCAGTGAGTCGGAGGGTAAGGTTTCCAATGAGCAGTTCTTC.

The chain joins TRBV7-8 to TRBJ1-1; D perhaps matches TRBD1 (5 bases). Germline CDR1 reads SGHVS; CDR2 reads FQNEAQ. This CDR3 comprises 14 residues. Deletions cut 1 base from V and 6 bases from J, with 12 bases between. The CDR3 DNA sequence: TGTGCCAGCAGCTTAGGGGGTAAAGGGGCTGAAGCTTTCTTT. This encodes CASSLGGKGAEAFF.